This TCR beta chain comes out of a study of T-cell memory formation after mild COVID-19. The study's findings and limits: Clones that contracted from day 15 to 85 had balanced CD4/CD8; later expanders were CD4+ biased.

Each CDR3 protein gets one entry after TCRdb re-called the 5' RACE reads with MiXCR. The table includes around 390,000 distinct CDR3 sequences, roughly 15% detected once. CDR1 LGHNA and CDR2 YNFKEQ come from the germline V gene. Trimming took 2 bases from V and 9 from J; bases not matched to a gene: 6. This CDR3 region has 15 residues. About this clonotype: Its antigen is as yet unknown.

The sample taken for sequencing was PBMCs or a T cell subset sorted from them (not recorded which). The clonotype was recovered from a young man who had mild COVID-19 (a few samples of this study predate the infection). Cell type and time point are not known. The chain combines TRBV4-2 with TRBJ2-1; 11 nucleotides match TRBD2. The CDR3 DNA reads TGTGCCAGCAGCCAACCTAGCGGGGGGCGGAGTGAGCAGTTCTTC. Translation gives CASSQPSGGRSEQFF.